Presented here are 25 T cell receptor beta chains from one specimen sequenced in a study of PD-L1 blockade in urothelial cancer. Libraries were prepared by immunoSEQ multiplex PCR; TCRdb keeps only in-frame clonotypes and omits some of them. The data hold about 80,000 clones, with around 87% observed a single time. The sample consisted of PBMCs, taken around atezolizumab (anti-PD-L1) treatment. Every receptor here comes from a woman aged 70-85 years with urothelial cancer.

The chain employs TRBV7-9 and TRBJ1-1; D is possibly TRBD1 (5 bases). CDR1 SEHNR and CDR2 FQNEAQ come from the germline V gene (reference sequence). CDR3 length: 15 residues. The V end lost 5 bases, the J end lost 3 bases, and 16 bases lay between the germline ends. CDR3 DNA: TGTGCCAGCAGCCCGGTTTCGGGCAGGGACACTGAAGCTTTCTTT. It encodes CASSPVSGRDTEAFF.

V usage is TRBV5-5 and J usage is TRBJ1-5; possibly TRBD1 for D (5 bases). V lost 0 bases and J 5 bases, leaving 9 bases between the germline ends. This CDR3 is 14 amino acids long. Looked up from germline, CDR1 is SGHKS and CDR2 is YYEKEE (reference sequence). The CDR3 spells CASSLGGSYQPQHF. The CDR3 region has the DNA TGTGCCAGCAGCTTGGGGGGCTCCTATCAGCCCCAGCATTTT.

The V call is TRBV12-5, the J call TRBJ2-7, with D maybe TRBD1 (6 bases). Germline CDR1 is LGHNT and CDR2 is FRNRAP. The CDR3 totals 18 residues. Trimming took 2 bases from V and 6 from J, leaving 26 bases between them. This chain's CDR3 is CASGLHLWTALRGGEQYF. Written as DNA, the CDR3 is TGTGCTAGTGGTTTGCATTTATGGACAGCCCTTCGAGGAGGCGAGCAGTACTTC.

The chain employs TRBV29-1 and TRBJ1-2, with 7 bases matching TRBD1. V gave up 3 bases and J gave up 6 bases; unmatched junction bases: 7. The CDR3 loop spans 13 amino acids. Germline V gene lookup returns CDR1 SQVTM and CDR2 ANQGSEA. The CDR3 protein is CSVDADRVHGYTF. CDR3 DNA: TGCAGCGTTGACGCTGACAGGGTCCATGGCTACACCTTC.

V and J are TRBV28 and TRBJ2-3; 8 bases match TRBD1. The CDR3 extends over 14 amino acids. CDR1 and CDR2 (germline): MDHEN, SYDVKM. The V gene end was trimmed by 5 bases and the J gene end by 7 bases; junction bases not matched to a gene: 8. DNA of the CDR3: TGTGCCAGCAGTCGGACAGGGCCAACCTATACGCAGTATTTT. It specifies CASSRTGPTYTQYF.

The sample holds a few counts of this clone. The chain uses TRBV7-2 and TRBJ1-5; D unclear. Germline V gives CDR1 SGHTA, CDR2 FQGNSA. This CDR3 region has 12 residues. Trimming cost V 5 bases and J 4 bases, with 6 bases left between them. The CDR3 coding sequence is TGTGCCAGCAGCCATCAGAATCAGCCCCAGCATTTT. This codes for CASSHQNQPQHF.

V usage is TRBV5-6 and J usage is TRBJ2-5; 9 bases are a match to TRBD1. Germline V gives CDR1 SGHDT, CDR2 YYEEEE. V shed 4 bases and J 7 bases; nucleotides not matched to a gene: 5. There are 13 residues in the CDR3. As DNA, the CDR3 is TGTGCCAGCAGCGGGACAGGGCTGGGGACCCAGTACTTC. Translating it yields CASSGTGLGTQYF.

This clone came up once. The rearrangement joins TRBV18 to TRBJ2-5, with D perhaps matching TRBD1 (5 bases). The CDR3 loop spans 14 amino acids. Germline values: CDR1 KGHSH, CDR2 LQKENI. V lost 3 bases and J 6 bases, leaving 14 bases between the germline ends. Here the CDR3 reads CASSPRDSHQTQYF. Written as DNA, the CDR3 is TGTGCCAGCTCACCTAGAGACAGTCATCAGACCCAGTACTTC.

The rearrangement joins TRBV5-1 to TRBJ1-2, with D possibly matching TRBD1 (6 bases). Trimming cost V 4 bases and J 0 bases, with 13 bases left between them. CDR1 and CDR2 from the germline V gene are SGHRS and YFSETQ. This CDR3 has 15 amino acids. The CDR3 loop reads CASSARTEANYGYTF. DNA of the CDR3: TGCGCCAGCAGCGCTCGGACAGAAGCTAACTATGGCTACACCTTC. Based on the CDR3 plus reference TRBV5-1 and TRBJ1-2, the full variable domain is KAGVTQTPRYLIKTRGQQVTLSCSPISGHRSVSWYQQTPGQGLQFLFEYFSETQRNKGNFPGRFSGRQFSNSRSEMNVSTLELGDSALYLCASSARTEANYGYTFGSGTRLTVV.

The chain couples TRBV5-6 to TRBJ2-1; 8 positions match TRBD2. V was clipped by 0 bases and J by 10 bases; unmatched bases: 9. The CDR3 has 15 amino acids. Germline V lookup: CDR1 SGHDT, CDR2 YYEEEE. The CDR3 nucleotides are TGTGCCAGCAGCTTGGTAGCGGGGCCCAGGTTAGAGCAGTTCTTC. Protein: CASSLVAGPRLEQFF.

This clone has a single count. The rearrangement uses TRBV6-6 and TRBJ1-1; possibly TRBD1 for D (6 bases). Deletions cut 0 bases from V and 5 bases from J, with 16 bases between. Germline V gives CDR1 MNHNY, CDR2 SVGAGI (reference sequence). This CDR3 is 16 amino acids long. In DNA form, the CDR3 reads TGTGCCAGCAGTTACTCGGGCGGGGGGCTGGGGACTGAAGCTTTCTTT. Translation gives CASSYSGGGLGTEAFF.

The chain employs TRBV7-9 and TRBJ1-2, with D hard to call. From germline, CDR1 is SEHNR and CDR2 FQNEAQ (reference sequence). Trimming took off 5 bases at V and 6 bases at J, with 16 bases between the two ends. The CDR3 runs to 14 residues. As DNA, the CDR3 is TGTGCCAGCAGCCCGGTTTTTGAGGAGGATGGCTACACCTTC. Translated: CASSPVFEEDGYTF. Filled out from reference TRBV7-9 and TRBJ1-2, the complete variable domain reads DTGVSQNPRHKITKRGQNVTFRCDPISEHNRLYWYRQTLGQGPEFLTYFQNEAQLEKSRLLSDRFSAERPKGSFSTLEIQRTEQGDSAMYLCASSPVFEEDGYTFGSGTRLTVV.

The gene calls are TRBV7-8 and TRBJ2-3; tentative D call: TRBD1 (6 bases). Trimming removed 7 bases from V and 2 bases from J, with 22 bases in between. Per germline, CDR1 SGHVS and CDR2 FQNEAQ. CDR3 length: 17 residues. The CDR3 nucleotides read TGTGCCAGCACCCAGGGGCGACCCTCAATATTCACAGATACGCAGTATTTT. It is translated as CASTQGRPSIFTDTQYF.

This clone has just a few counts. V and J are TRBV30 and TRBJ1-2, with 7 bases that match TRBD1. The length of the CDR3 is 14 residues. Germline assignment: CDR1 GTSNPN and CDR2 SVGIG (reference sequence). J gave up 7 bases and V 0 bases, and 8 bases lay outside the gene matches. CDR3 residues: CAWSVNSGGSGYTF. The CDR3 nucleotides are TGTGCCTGGAGTGTAAACTCAGGGGGAAGTGGCTACACCTTC.

The chain joins TRBV7-8 to TRBJ2-2, with D perhaps matching TRBD2 (6 bases). This CDR3 is 16 amino acids long. V gave up 7 bases and J gave up 3 bases, with 18 bases separating them. The germline V gene encodes CDR1 SGHVS and CDR2 FQNEAQ. The CDR3 DNA follows: TGTGCCAGCATCCAGGAGGGTCGGGAGTACACCGGGGAGCTGTTTTTT. Protein sequence: CASIQEGREYTGELFF.

The genes are TRBV11-2 and TRBJ2-3; D is ambiguous. Trimming shortened V by 7 bases and J by 2 bases, and 19 bases separated the two germline ends. This CDR3 comprises 16 residues. Germline V gene lookup returns CDR1 SGHAT and CDR2 FQNNGV. The CDR3 DNA reads as TGTGCCAGCAACAAGAAGGTCGGGTTCTACACAGATACGCAGTATTTT. It is translated as CASNKKVGFYTDTQYF.

This clone was counted only a few times. This chain uses TRBV27 with TRBJ1-1; no firm D call. The germline CDR1 and CDR2 sequences are MNHEY and SMNVEV (reference sequence). This CDR3 has 12 amino acids. The V and J ends lost 8 bases and 0 bases respectively, with 7 bases between them. The chain's CDR3 is CASGPLNTEAFF. The CDR3 DNA follows: TGTGCCAGCGGCCCCCTGAACACTGAAGCTTTCTTT.

J is TRBJ1-1 and V is TRBV2, with D possibly matching TRBD1 (6 bases). V was pared by 1 base and J by 10 bases, with 19 bases between. Germline values: CDR1 SNHLY, CDR2 FYNNEI. The CDR3 runs to 15 residues. The CDR3 DNA is TGTGCCAGCAGTGAAGATTTGGTCGGGGGGCGCAGAGCTTTCTTT. Its translation: CASSEDLVGGRRAFF.

This chain uses TRBV7-9 with TRBJ2-1; TRBD2 aligns across 12 bases. The CDR3 loop spans 18 amino acids. V lost 5 bases and J lost 2; bases outside the gene matches: 10. Germline loops: CDR1 SEHNR, CDR2 FQNEAQ (reference sequence). The CDR3 here is CASSPEGLAGGPYNEQFF. The CDR3 DNA sequence: TGTGCCAGCAGCCCCGAGGGCCTAGCGGGAGGGCCCTACAATGAGCAGTTCTTC.

The V gene is TRBV9, the J gene TRBJ2-7, with D maybe TRBD2 (5 bases). V shed 5 bases and J shed 4 bases, with 10 bases lying between them. Germline V gene lookup returns CDR1 SGDLS and CDR2 YYNGEE. This CDR3 comprises 12 residues. The CDR3 DNA sequence: TGTGCCAGCAGTGGGAGTGGTTACGAGCAGTACTTC. Amino acids: CASSGSGYEQYF.

The chain combines TRBV29-1 with TRBJ2-7; D possibly corresponds to TRBD2 (5 bases). The CDR3 has 14 residues. Looked up from germline, CDR1 is SQVTM and CDR2 is ANQGSEA. The V gene lost 3 bases and the J gene lost 5 bases, with 17 bases spanning the gap. CDR3 region: CSVDGRGEYNEQYF. In DNA, the CDR3 is TGCAGCGTTGATGGTCGGGGAGAGTATAACGAGCAGTACTTC.

The chain has TRBV6-1 and TRBJ1-5; possible D gene TRBD1, 6 bases. V lost 3 bases to trimming and J lost 7 bases, with 13 bases between them. The CDR3 is 14 residues long. The germline gives CDR1 MNHNS, CDR2 SASEGT. In DNA form, the CDR3 reads TGTGCCAGCAGTGAGGGGGCCGAACGGCAGCCCCAGCATTTT. It specifies CASSEGAERQPQHF.

The genes are TRBV7-2 and TRBJ1-4; a possible D gene is TRBD1 (6 bases). V was cut by 1 base and J by 8 bases, with 11 bases left in between. This CDR3 is built from 14 residues. In germline, CDR1 is SGHTA, CDR2 FQGNSA. CDR3: CASSLVGAGEKLFF. CDR3 in DNA: TGTGCCAGCAGCTTAGTGGGGGCCGGAGAAAAACTGTTTTTT.

The rearrangement links TRBV6-1 to TRBJ2-1; 8 bases align to TRBD2. Germline CDR1 is MNHNS and CDR2 is SASEGT. The length of the CDR3 is 16 residues. V was clipped by 2 bases and J by 3 bases; unmatched bases: 6. Written as DNA, the CDR3 is TGTGCCAGCAGTGAAAATAAGGGACTAGTCTACAATGAGCAGTTCTTC. Translated, it gives CASSENKGLVYNEQFF.

V usage is TRBV18 and J usage is TRBJ2-1; TRBD1 agrees at 10 bases. The germline V gene encodes CDR1 KGHSH and CDR2 LQKENI. The CDR3 loop spans 15 amino acids. The J segment lost 7 bases and the V segment lost 10 bases, leaving 13 bases of the junction unmatched. The DNA of the CDR3 is TGTGCCACGTCGGCGGGGGACAGGGGATTGAATGAGCAGTTCTTC. It encodes CATSAGDRGLNEQFF.